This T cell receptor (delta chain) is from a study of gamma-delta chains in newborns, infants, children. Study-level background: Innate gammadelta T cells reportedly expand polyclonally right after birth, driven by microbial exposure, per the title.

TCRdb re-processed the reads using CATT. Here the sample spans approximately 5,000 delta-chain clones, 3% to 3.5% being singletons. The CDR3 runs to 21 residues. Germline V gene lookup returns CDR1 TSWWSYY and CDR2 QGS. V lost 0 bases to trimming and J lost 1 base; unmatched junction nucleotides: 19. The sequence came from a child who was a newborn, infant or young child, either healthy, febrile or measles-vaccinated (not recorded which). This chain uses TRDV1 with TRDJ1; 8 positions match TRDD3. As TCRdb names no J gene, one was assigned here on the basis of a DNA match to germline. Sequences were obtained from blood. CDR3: CALGELVGEGKSGDTTDKLIF. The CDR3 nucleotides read TGTGCTCTTGGGGAACTAGTGGGGGAGGGTAAAAGCGGGGATACCACCGATAAACTCATCTTT.